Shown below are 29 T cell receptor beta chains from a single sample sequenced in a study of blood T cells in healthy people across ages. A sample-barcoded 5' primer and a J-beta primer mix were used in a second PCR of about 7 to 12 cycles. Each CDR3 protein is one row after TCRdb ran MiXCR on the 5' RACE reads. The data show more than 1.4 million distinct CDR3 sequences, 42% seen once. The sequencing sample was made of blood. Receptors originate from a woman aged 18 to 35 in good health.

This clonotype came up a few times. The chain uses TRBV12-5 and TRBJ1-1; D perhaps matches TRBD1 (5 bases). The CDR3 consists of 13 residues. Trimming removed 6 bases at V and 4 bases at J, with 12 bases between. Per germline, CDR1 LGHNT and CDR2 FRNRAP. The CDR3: CASGFRDSTEAFF. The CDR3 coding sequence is TGTGCTAGTGGCTTCCGGGACTCCACTGAAGCTTTCTTT. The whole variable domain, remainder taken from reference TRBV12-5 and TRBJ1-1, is DARVTQTPRHKVTEMGQEVTMRCQPILGHNTVFWYRQTMMQGLELLAYFRNRAPLDDSGMPKDRFSAEMPDATLATLKIQPSEPRDSAVYFCASGFRDSTEAFFGQGTRLTVV.

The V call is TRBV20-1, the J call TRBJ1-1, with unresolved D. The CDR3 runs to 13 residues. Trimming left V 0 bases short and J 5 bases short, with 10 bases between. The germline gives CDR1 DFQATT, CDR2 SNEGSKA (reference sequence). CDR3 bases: TGCAGTGCTAGAGATACAAGGGTTACTGAAGCTTTCTTT. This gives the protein CSARDTRVTEAFF.

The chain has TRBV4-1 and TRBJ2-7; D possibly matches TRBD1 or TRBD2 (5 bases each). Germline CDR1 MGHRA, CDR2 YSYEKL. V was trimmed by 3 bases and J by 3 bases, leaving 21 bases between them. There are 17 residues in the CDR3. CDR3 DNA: TGCGCCAGCAGCCAGAGTGACCGGGACCTGAGGATCTACGAGCAGTACTTC. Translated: CASSQSDRDLRIYEQYF.

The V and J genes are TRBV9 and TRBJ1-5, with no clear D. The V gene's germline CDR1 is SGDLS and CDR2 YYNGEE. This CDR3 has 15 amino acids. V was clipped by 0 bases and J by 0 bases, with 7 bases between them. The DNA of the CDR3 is TGTGCCAGCAGCGTAGGCGATGATAGCAATCAGCCCCAGCATTTT. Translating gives CASSVGDDSNQPQHF.

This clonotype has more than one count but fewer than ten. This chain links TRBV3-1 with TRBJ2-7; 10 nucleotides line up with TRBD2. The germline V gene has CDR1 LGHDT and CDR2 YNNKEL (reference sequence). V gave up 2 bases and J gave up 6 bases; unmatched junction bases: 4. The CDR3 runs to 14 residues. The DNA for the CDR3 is TGTGCCAGCAGCCAAAGCAGCGGGGGGGGCGAGCAGTACTTC. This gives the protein CASSQSSGGGEQYF.

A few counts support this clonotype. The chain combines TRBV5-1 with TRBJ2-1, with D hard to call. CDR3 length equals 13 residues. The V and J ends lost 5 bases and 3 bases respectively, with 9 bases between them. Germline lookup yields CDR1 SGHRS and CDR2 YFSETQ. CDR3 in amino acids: CASRRMDYNEQFF. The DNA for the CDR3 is TGCGCCAGCAGGAGGATGGACTACAATGAGCAGTTCTTC.

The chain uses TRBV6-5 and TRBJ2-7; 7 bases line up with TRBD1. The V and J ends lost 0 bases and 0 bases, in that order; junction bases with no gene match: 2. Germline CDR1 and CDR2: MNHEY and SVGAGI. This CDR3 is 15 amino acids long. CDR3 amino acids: CASSYSGQASYEQYF. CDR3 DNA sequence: TGTGCCAGCAGTTACTCCGGACAGGCCTCCTACGAGCAGTACTTC.

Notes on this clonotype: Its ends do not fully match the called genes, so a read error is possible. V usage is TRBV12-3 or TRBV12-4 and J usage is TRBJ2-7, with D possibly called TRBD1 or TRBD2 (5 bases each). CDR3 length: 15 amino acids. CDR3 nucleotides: TGTGCCAGCAGTTTAGGTGGCCGGGGCTCCTGCGAGCAGTACTTC. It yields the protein CASSLGGRGSCEQYF.

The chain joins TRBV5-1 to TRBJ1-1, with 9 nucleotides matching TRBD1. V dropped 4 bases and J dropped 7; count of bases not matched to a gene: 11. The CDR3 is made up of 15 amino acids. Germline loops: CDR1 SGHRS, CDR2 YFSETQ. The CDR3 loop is CASSGTGTGSNEAFF. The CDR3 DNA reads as TGCGCCAGCAGCGGAACCGGGACAGGGAGTAATGAAGCTTTCTTT.

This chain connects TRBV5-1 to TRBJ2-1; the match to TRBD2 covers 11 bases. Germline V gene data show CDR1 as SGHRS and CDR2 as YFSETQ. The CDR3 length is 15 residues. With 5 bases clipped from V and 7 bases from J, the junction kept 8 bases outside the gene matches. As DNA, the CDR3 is TGCGCCAGCAGGGTGGGACTAGCGGCGTTGAATGAGCAGTTCTTC. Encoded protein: CASRVGLAALNEQFF.

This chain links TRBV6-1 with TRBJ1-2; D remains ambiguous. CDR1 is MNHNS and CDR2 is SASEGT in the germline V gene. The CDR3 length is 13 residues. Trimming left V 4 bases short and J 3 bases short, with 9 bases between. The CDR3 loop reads CASSVGEDYGYTF. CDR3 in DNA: TGTGCCAGCAGTGTCGGGGAGGACTATGGCTACACCTTC.

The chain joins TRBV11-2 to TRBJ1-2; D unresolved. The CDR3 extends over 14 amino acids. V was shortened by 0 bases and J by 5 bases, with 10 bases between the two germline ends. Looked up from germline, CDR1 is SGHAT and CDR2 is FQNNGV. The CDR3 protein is CASSLDMGGYGYTF. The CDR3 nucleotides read TGTGCCAGCAGCTTAGATATGGGAGGGTATGGCTACACCTTC.

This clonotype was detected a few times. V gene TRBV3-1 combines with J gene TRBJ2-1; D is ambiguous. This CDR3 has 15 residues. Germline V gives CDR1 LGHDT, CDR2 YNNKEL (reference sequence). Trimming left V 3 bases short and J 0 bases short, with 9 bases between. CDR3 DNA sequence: TGTGCCAGCAGCCAGGGAACCATCTCCTACAATGAGCAGTTCTTC. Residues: CASSQGTISYNEQFF.

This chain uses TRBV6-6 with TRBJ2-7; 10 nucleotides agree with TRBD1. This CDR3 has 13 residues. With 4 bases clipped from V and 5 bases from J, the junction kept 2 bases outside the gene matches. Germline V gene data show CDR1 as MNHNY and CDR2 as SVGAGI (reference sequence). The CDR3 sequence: CASSWTGGDEQYF. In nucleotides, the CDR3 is TGTGCCAGCAGTTGGACAGGGGGAGACGAGCAGTACTTC.

CDR3 residues: CASSRDRANQPQHF. The CDR3 coding sequence is TGTGCCAGCAGCCGGGACAGGGCTAATCAGCCCCAGCATTTT. The chain is built from TRBV21-1 and TRBJ1-5; the table's D gene call, TRBD1, was not cross checked with the DNA. TRBV21-1 is marked as a pseudogene. The CDR3 covers 14 residues.

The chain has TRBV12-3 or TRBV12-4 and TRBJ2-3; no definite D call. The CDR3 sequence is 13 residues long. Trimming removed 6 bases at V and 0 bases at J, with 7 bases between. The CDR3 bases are TGTGCCAGCAGCCATTCTAGCACAGATACGCAGTATTTT. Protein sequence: CASSHSSTDTQYF.

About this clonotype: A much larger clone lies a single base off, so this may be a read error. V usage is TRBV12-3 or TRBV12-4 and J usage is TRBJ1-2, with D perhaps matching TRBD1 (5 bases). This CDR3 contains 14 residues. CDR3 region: CASRLGAGPYGYTF. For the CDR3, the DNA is TGTGCCAGCAGGTTAGGGGCCGGGCCCTATGGCTACACCTTC.

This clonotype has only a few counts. The CDR3 nucleotides read TGCAGTGCTAGGGACCCCGTGAATACGCAGTATTTT. Translated: CSARDPVNTQYF. The chain recombines TRBV20-1 with TRBJ2-3, with D uncertain. The CDR3 spans 12 residues. The germline V gene encodes CDR1 DFQATT and CDR2 SNEGSKA (reference sequence). V dropped 3 bases and J dropped 7 bases, with 11 bases sitting between them.

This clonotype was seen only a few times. CDR3 in DNA: TGTGCCAGCAGCTCAGGGTATTACAATGAGCAGTTCTTC. This encodes CASSSGYYNEQFF. The rearrangement uses TRBV7-2 and TRBJ2-1; weak D call: TRBD1 (5 bases). The CDR3 length is 13 residues. Germline V gene lookup returns CDR1 SGHTA and CDR2 FQGNSA. Trimming cost V 4 bases and J 4 bases, with 8 bases left between them.

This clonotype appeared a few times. The CDR3 nucleotides read TGTGCCAGCAGCCCCTCGGGACAGGGGAATGGCTACACCTTC. Encoded protein: CASSPSGQGNGYTF. This sequence joins TRBV6-6 and TRBJ1-2; 10 nucleotides align to TRBD1. The CDR3 consists of 14 residues. Germline loops: CDR1 MNHNY, CDR2 SVGAGI (reference sequence). V shed 6 bases, J shed 6 bases, and the junction held 7 bases outside the gene matches.

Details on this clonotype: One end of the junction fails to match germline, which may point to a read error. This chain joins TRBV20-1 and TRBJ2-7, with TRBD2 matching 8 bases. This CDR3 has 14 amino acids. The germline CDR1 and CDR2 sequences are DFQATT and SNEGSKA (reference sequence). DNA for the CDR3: TGCAGTGCTAGAGACAGCGGGAGAGGCTACGAGCGGTACTTC. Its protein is CSARDSGRGYERYF.

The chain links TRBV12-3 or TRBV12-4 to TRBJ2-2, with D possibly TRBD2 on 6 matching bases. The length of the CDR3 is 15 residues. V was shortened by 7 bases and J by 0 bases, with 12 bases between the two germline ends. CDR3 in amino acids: CASIPGLTNTGELFF. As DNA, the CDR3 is TGTGCCAGCATACCGGGACTGACGAACACCGGGGAGCTGTTTTTT.

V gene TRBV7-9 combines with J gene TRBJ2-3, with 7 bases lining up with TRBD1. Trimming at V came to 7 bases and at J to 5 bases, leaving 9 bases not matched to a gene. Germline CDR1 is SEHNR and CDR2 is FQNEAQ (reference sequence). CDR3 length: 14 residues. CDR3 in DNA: TGTGCCAGCACCGAAAGGGGGCCGGGAGATACGCAGTATTTT. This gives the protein CASTERGPGDTQYF. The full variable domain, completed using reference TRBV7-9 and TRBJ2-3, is DTGVSQNPRHKITKRGQNVTFRCDPISEHNRLYWYRQTLGQGPEFLTYFQNEAQLEKSRLLSDRFSAERPKGSFSTLEIQRTEQGDSAMYLCASTERGPGDTQYFGPGTRLTVL.

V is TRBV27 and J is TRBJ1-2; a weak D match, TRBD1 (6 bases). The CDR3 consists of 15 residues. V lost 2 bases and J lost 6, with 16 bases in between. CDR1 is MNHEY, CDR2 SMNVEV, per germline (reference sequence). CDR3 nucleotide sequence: TGTGCCAGCAGTTTAACCTTGGGGGGGCGGGATGGCTACACCTTC. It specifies CASSLTLGGRDGYTF.

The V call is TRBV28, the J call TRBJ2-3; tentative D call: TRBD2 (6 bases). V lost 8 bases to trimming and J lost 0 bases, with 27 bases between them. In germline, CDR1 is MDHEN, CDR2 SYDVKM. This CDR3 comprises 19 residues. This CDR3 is CASAPREPRRIPSTDTQYF. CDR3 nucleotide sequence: TGTGCCAGCGCACCTCGGGAGCCCCGCCGCATTCCTAGCACAGATACGCAGTATTTT.

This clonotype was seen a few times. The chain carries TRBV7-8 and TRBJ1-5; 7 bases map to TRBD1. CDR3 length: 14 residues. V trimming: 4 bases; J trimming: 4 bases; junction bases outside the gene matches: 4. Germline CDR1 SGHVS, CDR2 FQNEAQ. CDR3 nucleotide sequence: TGTGCCAGCAGCTCAGGGGGGGCAAATCAGCCCCAGCATTTT. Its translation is CASSSGGANQPQHF.

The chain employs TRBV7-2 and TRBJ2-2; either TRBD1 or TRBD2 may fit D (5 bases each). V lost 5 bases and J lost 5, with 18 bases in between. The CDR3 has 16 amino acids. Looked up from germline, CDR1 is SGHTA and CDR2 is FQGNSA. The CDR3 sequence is CASSKSGAQGTGELFF. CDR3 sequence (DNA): TGTGCCAGCAGCAAATCCGGGGCCCAAGGGACCGGGGAGCTGTTTTTT.

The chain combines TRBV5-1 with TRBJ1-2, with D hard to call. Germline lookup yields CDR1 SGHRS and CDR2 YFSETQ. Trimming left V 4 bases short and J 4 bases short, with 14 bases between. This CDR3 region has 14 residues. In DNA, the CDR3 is TGCGCCAGCAGCCCGTCTCGGGGTACCTATGGCTACACCTTC. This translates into CASSPSRGTYGYTF.

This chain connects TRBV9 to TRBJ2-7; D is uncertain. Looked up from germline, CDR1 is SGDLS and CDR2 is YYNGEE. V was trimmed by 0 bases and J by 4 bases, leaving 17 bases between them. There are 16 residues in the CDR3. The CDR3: CASSVDSSQFRYEQYF. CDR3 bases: TGTGCCAGCAGCGTAGATAGTAGCCAATTCCGGTACGAGCAGTACTTC.